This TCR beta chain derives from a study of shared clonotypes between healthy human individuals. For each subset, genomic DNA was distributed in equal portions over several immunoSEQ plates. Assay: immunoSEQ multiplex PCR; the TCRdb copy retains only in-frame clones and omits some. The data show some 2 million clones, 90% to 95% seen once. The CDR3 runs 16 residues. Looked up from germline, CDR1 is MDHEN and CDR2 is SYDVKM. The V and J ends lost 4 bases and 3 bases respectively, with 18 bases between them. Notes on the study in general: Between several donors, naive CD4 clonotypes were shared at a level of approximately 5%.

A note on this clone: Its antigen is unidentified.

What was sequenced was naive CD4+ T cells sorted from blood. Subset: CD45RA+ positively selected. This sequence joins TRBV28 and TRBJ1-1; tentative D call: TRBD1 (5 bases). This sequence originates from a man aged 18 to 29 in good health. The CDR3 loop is CASSYPWGLEDTEAFF. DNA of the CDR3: TGTGCCAGCAGTTACCCTTGGGGGTTGGAAGACACTGAAGCTTTCTTT.